This T cell receptor (beta chain) was observed in a study of cytomegalovirus exposure and HLA in healthy donors. Study-wide results and limits: Researchers reportedly found TCR beta sequences accurately predicted most subjects' HLA-A and HLA-B alleles. Researchers counted some 150 TCR beta chains as cytomegalovirus-associated. Accounts indicate the classifier identified cytomegalovirus status with strong specificity and sensitivity.

Germline V gene data show CDR1 as KGHSH and CDR2 as LQKENI. The germline V and J ends were trimmed by 6 bases and 3 bases, with 11 bases remaining between them. CDR3 size: 13 residues. Turning to this clone: Its antigen is not identified.

Primers for the PCR totalled 60 Vbeta and 13 Jbeta. Method: immunoSEQ multiplex PCR; TCRdb's copy keeps in-frame clones and lacks some. The sample includes 140,000 to 150,000 clones, approximately 85% seen only once; the top ten take roughly 0.5%. The receptor comes from a woman aged 40-49 years in good health and CMV-seronegative. The chain recombines TRBV18 with TRBJ2-5; D perhaps matches TRBD1 (5 bases). The sample taken for sequencing was PBMCs. The CDR3 loop reads CASSVWGEETQYF. The CDR3 DNA sequence: TGTGCCAGCTCTGTGTGGGGCGAAGAGACCCAGTACTTC.